These 8 T cell receptor beta chains were sequenced from one sample in a study of T cell repertoires in cytomegalovirus infection. No antigen has been assigned to these receptors. MiXCR was run by TCRdb on the reads, yielding one entry per CDR3 protein. The sample has more than 250,000 distinct CDR3 sequences; around 25% are singletons. Material: cultured PBMCs, obtained from culture after CMV antigen stimulation. Receptor source: a human donor in good health (CMV status not recorded). Some clones in this sample may be carry-over from other donors' samples.

The V and J genes are TRBV6-2 or TRBV6-3 and TRBJ2-7; 7 nucleotides match TRBD1. CDR3 length: 15 amino acids. V gave up 6 bases and J gave up 0 bases; unmatched junction bases: 8. The germline V gene has CDR1 MNHEY and CDR2 SVGEGT. The CDR3 DNA sequence: TGTGCCAGCAGGGACGGACAGGCCTCCTCCTACGAGCAGTACGTC. Translated, it gives CASRDGQASSYEQYV.

This clonotype was picked up a small number of times. The chain is built from TRBV6-1 and TRBJ2-5; 13 bases map to TRBD2. The CDR3 runs to 15 residues. V shed 7 bases, J shed 4 bases, and the junction held 6 bases outside the gene matches. Germline V CDR1 and CDR2: MNHNS, SASEGT. In DNA form, the CDR3 reads TGTGCCAGCATCGGACTAGCGGGAGCTGGAGAGACCCAGTACTTC. The encoded protein is CASIGLAGAGETQYF.

The rearrangement joins TRBV19 to TRBJ2-1; D is ambiguous. CDR1 and CDR2 (germline): LNHDA, SQIVND (reference sequence). The CDR3 runs to 13 residues. V shed 0 bases and J shed 10 bases, with 10 bases lying between them. CDR3 sequence (DNA): TGTGCCAGTAGTATAGAGTCCCTCGGGGAGCAGTTCTTC. Protein product: CASSIESLGEQFF.

This chain joins TRBV11-3 and TRBJ2-3; D gene unclear. CDR3 length: 14 amino acids. Looked up from germline, CDR1 is SGHNT and CDR2 is YENEEA. Between the trimmed V and J ends, which lost 2 bases and 0 bases, there was a span of 6 bases. For the CDR3, the DNA is TGTGCCAGCAGCTTATTCCAGAGCACAGATACGCAGTATTTT. It codes for CASSLFQSTDTQYF.

The V and J genes are TRBV11-3 and TRBJ2-1; tentatively, D is TRBD1 or TRBD2 (5 bases each). Germline V gene data show CDR1 as SGHNT and CDR2 as YENEEA. The V and J ends lost 5 bases and 10 bases respectively, with 18 bases between them. The CDR3 is 14 amino acids. CDR3 protein: CASSNRDPGLEQFF. DNA for the CDR3: TGTGCCAGCAGCAACCGGGACCCGGGGCTGGAGCAGTTCTTC.

The chain uses TRBV28 and TRBJ1-1; D call uncertain. Trimming took 6 bases from V and 2 from J, leaving 13 bases between them. CDR3 length: 14 residues. The germline V gene encodes CDR1 MDHEN and CDR2 SYDVKM. In DNA, the CDR3 is TGTGCCAGCAGCCCCCTCCCGGAAAACACTGAAGCTTTCTTT. Protein sequence: CASSPLPENTEAFF.

Note on this clonotype: A much larger clone is a single base away; this may be a read error. This chain joins TRBV7-9 and TRBJ2-1; D perhaps matches TRBD2 (5 bases). Between the trimmed V and J ends, which lost 2 bases and 6 bases, there was a span of 14 bases. Germline V CDR1 and CDR2: SEHNR, FQNEAQ (reference sequence). This CDR3 is built from 15 residues. The CDR3 sequence: CASSLSRGSFNEQFF. The CDR3 DNA is TGTGCCAGCAGCTTATCAAGAGGGAGCTTCAATGAGCAGTTCTTC. Looking up the rest from reference TRBV7-9 and TRBJ2-1 gives the full variable domain: DTGVSQNPRHKITKRGQNVTFRCDPISEHNRLYWYRQTLGQGPEFLTYFQNEAQLEKSRLLSDRFSAERPKGSFSTLEIQRTEQGDSAMYLCASSLSRGSFNEQFFGPGTRLTVL.

This chain links TRBV19 with TRBJ2-7, with TRBD1 as a possible D gene (5 bases). The CDR3 length is 13 residues. Germline CDR1 reads LNHDA; CDR2 reads SQIVND (reference sequence). The germline V and J ends were trimmed by 5 bases and 3 bases, with 11 bases remaining between them. This chain's CDR3 is CASSWQGNYEQYF. In nucleotides, the CDR3 is TGTGCCAGTAGTTGGCAGGGTAACTACGAGCAGTACTTC.